This T cell receptor (beta chain) was recorded in a study of memory CD4+ T cells and cytomegalovirus serostatus (dated by TCRdb to between 2018 and 2021). Broadly, across the study: A total of some 33 healthy Belgian adults, of whom 9 were CMV seropositive and some 25 were CMV seronegative, were included in the cohort. The study sequenced CD4+ memory TCRbeta repertoires of a Belgian cohort with known cytomegalovirus serostatus to replicate a published TCR-based CMV serostatus classifier. The study at large found these results: A median bootstrapped AUC of almost 0.96 with a 95% CI of 0.76-1.00 was achieved on the Belgian cohort by the original-framework classifier. Results were interpreted as suggesting that the CMV-associated TCR signature is largely present in the CD4+ memory repertoire. Of about 180 previously reported CMV-associated TCRbeta sequences, 55 to 75 appeared in the CD4+ memory repertoires, each in one to five individuals. For predicting CMV serostatus, the median bootstrapped AUC was about 0.96 using the original framework and 0.91 using a US-trained random forest. Only CD4+CD45RO+ memory cells were sequenced, unlike the original study, which covered naive and memory CD4+ and CD8+ populations.

The Quick-DNA Microprep Kit was used to extract genomic DNA from the sorted cells. Amplification of TCRbeta DNA was done with the immunoSEQ hsTCRbeta kit, following the protocol from the manufacturer. An Illumina MiSeq instrument was used to sequence the TCRbeta libraries. The authors' analysis ran thus. Following removal of out-of-frame sequences, roughly 2 million distinct TCRbeta sequences were retained, with an average of around 70,000 per individual. Each individual was scored using the number of 150 to 200 previously reported CMV-associated TCRbeta sequences that the individual carried and the total number of productive distinct TCRbeta sequences. A beta-binomial model was reimplemented in Python, and scikit-learn random forests with default parameters were trained on data from the US cohort. On the Belgian cohort, classifier performance was reported as the median AUC, along with percentile confidence intervals, across 10,000 bootstrap iterations. Imported from immuneACCESS, the table was reduced by TCRdb to in-frame sequences with V and J called. These copies leave out some clones; in studies compared against another copy, an unresolved V gene accounts for under half, and the cause of the remainder is not known. For V, J and clone size, that table is used; D and trimming come from the DNA. Counted in this sample were over 50,000 clones; around 76% of them appeared once. Under 2% of the sample comes from the top ten.

A note on this clone: Its antigen remains unidentified. Base qualities are not provided; no much larger clone lies one nucleotide away.

Reading from cysteine to phenylalanine, the CDR3 counts 14 amino acids. The kept DNA is CDR3 alone, 42 bases in frame from the first base. Reading the germline V gene (reference sequence) gives CDR1 SEHNR and CDR2 FQNEAQ. Trimming accounts for 7 bases at V and 1 base at J, while the number of junction bases matched to no gene is 7. Single viable CD3+CD4+CD8-CD45RO+ cells were sorted as memory CD4+ T cells on a FACSAria II. CMV serostatus was determined with a Roche Elecsys assay detecting serum IgG against CMV pp150, pp28, p38 and p52. Following thawing, total CD4+ T cells were enriched through positive selection using CD4 magnetic microbeads. The samples came from a different study that was designed specifically to examine the CD4+ T cell memory repertoire. Peripheral blood mononuclear cells were isolated and cryopreserved following standard operating procedures; serum was stored at -80 °C. The staining relied on CD3-PerCP (BW264/56), CD4-APC (RPA-T4), CD45RO-PE (UCHT1) and CD8-Pacific Orange (3B5) antibodies, and Sytox blue was used to exclude non-viable cells.

The receptor chain draws on TRBV7-9 and TRBJ2-7, and 7 junctional nucleotides match TRBD2. The specimen sequenced was memory CD4+ T cells from blood. The TCR comes from an adult in good health and CMV-seronegative. The CDR3: CASIRGDGSYEQYF. In nucleotide form, the sequence is TGTGCCAGCATCCGGGGGGACGGTTCCTACGAGCAGTACTTC.